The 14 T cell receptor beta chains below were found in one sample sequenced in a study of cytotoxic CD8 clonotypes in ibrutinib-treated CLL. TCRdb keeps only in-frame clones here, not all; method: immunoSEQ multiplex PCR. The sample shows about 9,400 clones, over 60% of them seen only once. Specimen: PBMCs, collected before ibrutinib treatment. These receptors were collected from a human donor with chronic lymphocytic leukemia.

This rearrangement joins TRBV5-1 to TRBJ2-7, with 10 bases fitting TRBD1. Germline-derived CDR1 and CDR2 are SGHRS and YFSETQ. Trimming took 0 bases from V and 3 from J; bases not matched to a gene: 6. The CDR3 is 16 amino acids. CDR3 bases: TGCGCCAGCAGCTTGGCCGGGGGACAGGGGAACTACGAGCAGTACTTC. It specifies CASSLAGGQGNYEQYF.

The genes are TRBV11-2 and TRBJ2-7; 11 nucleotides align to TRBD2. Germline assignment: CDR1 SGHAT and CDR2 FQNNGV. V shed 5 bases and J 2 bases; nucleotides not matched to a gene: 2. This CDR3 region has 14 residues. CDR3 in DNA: TGTGCCAGCAGCCTAGCGGGGGGCCCCTACGAGCAGTACTTC. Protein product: CASSLAGGPYEQYF.

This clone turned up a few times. The CDR3 here is CASSWRGTGDNIQYF. The CDR3 DNA sequence: TGTGCCAGCAGCTGGCGGGGGACAGGGGATAACATTCAGTACTTC. V gene TRBV5-4 combines with J gene TRBJ2-4; 10 positions match TRBD1. Trimming removed 3 bases from V and 7 bases from J; junction bases left unmatched: 7. There are 15 residues in the CDR3. Germline V CDR1 and CDR2: SGHNT, YYREEE (reference sequence). Drawing the rest from reference TRBV5-4 and TRBJ2-4, the complete variable domain is ETGVTQSPTHLIKTRGQQVTLRCSSQSGHNTVSWYQQALGQGPQFIFQYYREEENGRGNFPPRFSGLQFPNYSSELNVNALELDDSALYLCASSWRGTGDNIQYFGAGTRLSVL.

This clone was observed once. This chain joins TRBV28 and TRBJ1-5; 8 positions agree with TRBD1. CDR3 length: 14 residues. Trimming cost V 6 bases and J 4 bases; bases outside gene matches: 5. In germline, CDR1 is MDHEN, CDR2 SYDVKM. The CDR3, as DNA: TGTGCCAGCAGGCCAGGACAGGGAAATCAGCCCCAGCATTTT. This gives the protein CASRPGQGNQPQHF.

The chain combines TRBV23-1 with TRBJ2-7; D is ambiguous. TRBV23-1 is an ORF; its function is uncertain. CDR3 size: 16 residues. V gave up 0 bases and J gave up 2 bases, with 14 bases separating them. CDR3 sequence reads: CASSQSRGSFTYEQYF. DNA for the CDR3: TGCGCCAGCAGTCAATCAAGAGGAAGTTTTACCTACGAGCAGTACTTC.

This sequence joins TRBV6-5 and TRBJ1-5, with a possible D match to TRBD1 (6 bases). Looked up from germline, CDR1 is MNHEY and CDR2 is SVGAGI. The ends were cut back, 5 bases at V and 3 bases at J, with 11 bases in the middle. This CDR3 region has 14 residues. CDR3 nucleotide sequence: TGTGCCAGCAGTACGGACAGCCCCAATCAGCCCCAGCATTTT. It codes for CASSTDSPNQPQHF.

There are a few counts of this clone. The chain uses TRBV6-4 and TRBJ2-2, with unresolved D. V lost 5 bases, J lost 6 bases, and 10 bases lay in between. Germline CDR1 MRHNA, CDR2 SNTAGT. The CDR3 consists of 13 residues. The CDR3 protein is CASSPLGSGELFF. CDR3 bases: TGTGCCAGCAGTCCCCTGGGGTCCGGGGAGCTGTTTTTT.

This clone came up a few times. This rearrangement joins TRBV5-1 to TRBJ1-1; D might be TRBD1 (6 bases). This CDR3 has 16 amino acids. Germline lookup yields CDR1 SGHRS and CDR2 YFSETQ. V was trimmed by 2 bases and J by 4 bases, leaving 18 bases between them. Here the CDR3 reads CASSFTTGRGSTEAFF. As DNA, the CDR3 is TGCGCCAGCAGCTTTACTACAGGGAGAGGTAGCACTGAAGCTTTCTTT.

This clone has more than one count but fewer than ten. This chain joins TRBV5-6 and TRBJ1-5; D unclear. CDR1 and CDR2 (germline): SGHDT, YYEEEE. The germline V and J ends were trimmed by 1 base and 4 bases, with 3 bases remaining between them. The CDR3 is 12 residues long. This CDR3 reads CASSLRNQPQHF. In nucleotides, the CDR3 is TGTGCCAGCAGCTTGAGGAATCAGCCCCAGCATTTT.

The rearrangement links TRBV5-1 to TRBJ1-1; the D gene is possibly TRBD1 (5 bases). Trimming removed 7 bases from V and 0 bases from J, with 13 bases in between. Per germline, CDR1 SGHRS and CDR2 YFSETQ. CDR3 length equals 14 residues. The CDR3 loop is CASSEGRLNTEAFF. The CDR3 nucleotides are TGCGCCAGCTCGGAGGGACGTCTGAACACTGAAGCTTTCTTT.

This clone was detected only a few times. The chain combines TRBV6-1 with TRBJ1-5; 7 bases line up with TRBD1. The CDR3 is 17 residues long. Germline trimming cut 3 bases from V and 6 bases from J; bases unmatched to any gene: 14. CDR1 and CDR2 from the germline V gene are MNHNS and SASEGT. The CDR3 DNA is TGTGCCAGCAGTGACCTGGAACAGGGGTCGGGTCGTCAGCCCCAGCATTTT. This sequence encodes CASSDLEQGSGRQPQHF.

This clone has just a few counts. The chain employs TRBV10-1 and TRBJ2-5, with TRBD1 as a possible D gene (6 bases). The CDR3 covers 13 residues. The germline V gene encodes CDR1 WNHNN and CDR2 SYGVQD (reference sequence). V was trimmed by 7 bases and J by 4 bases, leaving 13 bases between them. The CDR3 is CASTLQGRETQYF. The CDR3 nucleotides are TGCGCCAGCACGCTACAGGGCAGAGAGACCCAGTACTTC.

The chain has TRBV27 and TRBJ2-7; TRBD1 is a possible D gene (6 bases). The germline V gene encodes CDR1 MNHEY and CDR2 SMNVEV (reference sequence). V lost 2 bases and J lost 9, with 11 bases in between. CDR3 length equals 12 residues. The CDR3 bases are TGTGCCAGCAGTTTACCTGGGGGCCGGCAGTACTTC. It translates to CASSLPGGRQYF.

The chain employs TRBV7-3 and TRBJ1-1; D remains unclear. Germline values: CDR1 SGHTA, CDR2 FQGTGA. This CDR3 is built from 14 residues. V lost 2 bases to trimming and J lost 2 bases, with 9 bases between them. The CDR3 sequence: CASSLRAPNTEAFF. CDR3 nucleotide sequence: TGTGCCAGCAGCTTACGGGCTCCTAACACTGAAGCTTTCTTT.